This T cell receptor beta chain was found in a study of OX40 agonist ivuxolimab in advanced cancers. A note on the overall study: Ivuxolimab was an agonistic, fully human IgG2 monoclonal antibody directed against OX40 (CD134), a costimulatory receptor. Intravenous ivuxolimab was administered to patients every 2 weeks at six dose levels: 0.01, 0.1, 0.3, 1.5, 3 and 10 mg/kg. Partial responses were achieved by three dose-escalation patients, of whom one had hepatocellular carcinoma and two had cutaneous melanoma. Prior anti-PD-1, anti-PD-L1 or anti-CTLA-4 therapy was permitted, and checkpoint inhibitors had been received by around 40% of dose-escalation patients. Of the approximately 54 dose-escalation patients, hepatocellular carcinoma was present in approximately 20, melanoma in approximately 15, renal cell carcinoma in 9 and head and neck cancer in 9. The paper covers the monotherapy dose-escalation part of the phase I ivuxolimab trial, which included N = 52 patients. The dose-escalation cohort was roughly 87% male with a mean age of 60 years, ranging from roughly 23 to 90. Peripheral TCRbeta sequencing was intended to test whether TCR sequence diversity was altered and clonal T-cell expansion was caused by ivuxolimab. The full study reports these points: In partial responders in the 0.1-3.0 mg/kg groups, normalized peripheral clonal expansion was found to be among the lowest, especially among CD8+ T cells. Low levels of normalized T-cell clonal expansion were also shown by some nonresponding patients. At doses of 0.1 to 3.0 mg/kg, clonal expansion of both CD4+ and CD8+ blood T cells was observed from baseline to week 6. Which antigens the clonally expanded peripheral T cells were specific for was not determined. On average, CD8+ T cells showed more expanded clones than CD4+ T cells after ivuxolimab.

To sequence the TCRbeta CDR3 region, genomic DNA was isolated from the sorted cells. TCRbeta CDR3 regions were sequenced using the immunoSEQ Assay. TCRdb holds this immuneACCESS table with in-frame rearrangements only. Some clones are missing; in checked studies, unresolved V genes explain under half, and the rest has no known cause. The sample records about 42,000 clones, over 75% of which are singletons. Of the sample, roughly 2.5% is held by the ten largest clones. A word on this clone: Its antigen target is currently unknown. Base qualities are missing; no much larger clone stands one base away.

Patients with a history of autoimmune disease or receiving systemic immunosuppression were excluded from the trial. Peripheral blood for TCR sequencing was collected from all dose cohorts at baseline, on cycle 4 day 1, and on cycle 7 day 1. Samples were obtained from an open-label, multicenter, first-in-human phase I dose-escalation trial of ivuxolimab. Adults with locally advanced or metastatic melanoma, renal cell carcinoma, hepatocellular carcinoma or head and neck squamous cell carcinoma were enrolled in the trial. Before TCR sequencing, CD4+ T cells and CD8+ T cells from peripheral blood were sorted into separate populations. CDR1 and CDR2 are drawn from the germline V gene: KGHSH, LQKENI. A distance of 10 bases separates the germline ends of V and J, which lose 5 bases and 2 bases respectively. Its CDR3 holds 14 amino acids, cysteine through phenylalanine. The retained sequence is limited to the CDR3, 42 bases, with the frame set at the first base.

The clonotype originates from an adult with an advanced solid tumor such as melanoma, head and neck, liver or kidney cancer. The sample consisted of CD4+ or CD8+ T cells sorted from blood, taken in a trial of the OX40 agonist ivuxolimab. The chain couples TRBV18 to TRBJ2-1; confidence is insufficient to name the D gene. CDR3 reads: CASSWAPTYNEQFF. In nucleotides, the sequence is TGTGCCAGCTCATGGGCTCCTACCTACAATGAGCAGTTCTTC.